This TCR beta chain is from a study of OX40 agonist ivuxolimab in advanced cancers. V dropped 4 bases and J dropped 12; count of bases not matched to a gene: 15. Per germline, CDR1 SGHRS and CDR2 YFSETQ. The CDR3 totals 16 residues. This clone was seen once. The repertoire was sequenced with immunoSEQ multiplex PCR; TCRdb's copy has only in-frame clones and lacks some. The data contain 66,000 or so clones, around 73% of them singletons. Sequenced here: CD4+ or CD8+ T cells sorted from blood, sampled in a trial of the OX40 agonist ivuxolimab. The clonotype comes from an adult with an advanced solid tumor such as melanoma, head and neck, liver or kidney cancer. This chain connects TRBV5-1 to TRBJ1-4; 10 positions match TRBD1. The CDR3 protein is CASSHGGGTGAVELFF. CDR3 bases: TGCGCCAGCAGCCACGGGGGCGGGACAGGGGCGGTGGAACTGTTTTTT.